The sequence of this T cell receptor (beta chain) was determined in a study of glioma-infiltrating T cells. Study at large: Low-grade gliomas were grade II; glioblastomas were grade IV at initial diagnosis. Points from the study as a whole: Non-neoplastic patients had below-expected tissue-blood divergence, while all gliomas exceeded expectation. Shared blood CDR3 signature motifs marked patients with low tissue-blood divergence.

Amplification of TCR alpha and beta CDR3 regions from RNA used iRepertoire nested multiplex PCR. For one-step reverse transcription and amplification, about 85-400 ng of tissue mRNA or PBMC total RNA was used. TCRdb independently ran MiXCR on the multiplex PCR reads; one entry per CDR3 protein. The repertoire holds more than 300,000 distinct CDR3 sequences, with roughly two fifths as singletons. This clonotype was found many times. Its antigen is still unknown. The sample taken for sequencing was glioma tissue, nonneoplastic brain tissue, or PBMCs (not recorded which). This TCR was recovered from a human donor with low-grade glioma or glioblastoma, undergoing nonglioma brain surgery, or in good health (not recorded which).

The CDR3 nucleotides are TGTGCCAGCAGTTACTCGTGGACTAGCGGTACCTACGAGCAGTACTTC. It encodes CASSYSWTSGTYEQYF. J is TRBJ2-7 and V is TRBV6-6, with 10 bases fitting TRBD2. V was pared by 0 bases and J by 2 bases, with 4 bases of the junction left unmatched. Germline CDR1 MNHNY, CDR2 SVGAGI (reference sequence). This CDR3 region has 16 residues.